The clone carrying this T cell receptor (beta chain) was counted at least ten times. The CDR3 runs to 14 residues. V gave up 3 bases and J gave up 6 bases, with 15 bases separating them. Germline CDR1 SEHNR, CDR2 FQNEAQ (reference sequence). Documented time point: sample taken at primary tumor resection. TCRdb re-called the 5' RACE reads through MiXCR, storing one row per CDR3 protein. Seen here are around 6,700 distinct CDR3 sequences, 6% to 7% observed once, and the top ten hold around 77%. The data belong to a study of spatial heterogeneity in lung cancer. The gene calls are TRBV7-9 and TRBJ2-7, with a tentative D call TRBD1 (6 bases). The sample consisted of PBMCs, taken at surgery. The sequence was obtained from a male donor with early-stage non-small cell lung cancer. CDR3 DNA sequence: TGTGCCAGCAGCTTCGGTCAGGGGATCCGCGAGCAGTACTTC. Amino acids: CASSFGQGIREQYF.